This T cell receptor (beta chain) was profiled in a study of blood T cells in healthy people across ages. In this sample, this clonotype turned up many times. Its antigen is currently unknown. For the second PCR, which ran for roughly 7 to 11 cycles, a sample-barcoded 5' primer and a J-beta primer mix were used. A single record per CDR3 protein comes from TCRdb applying MiXCR to the 5' RACE reads. Of about 640,000 distinct CDR3 sequences listed, approximately 40% are singletons. Healthy Caucasians from Russia aged about 6 to 100 served as donors. PBMCs numbering at least 6.5 million were isolated per sample. The CDR3 is made up of 17 amino acids. Trimming took 2 bases from V and 7 from J; bases not matched to a gene: 10. Germline V gene lookup returns CDR1 SGHTA and CDR2 FQGNSA. The study's findings and limits: Donor CMV status was unknown, possibly confounding expanded clonotype changes.

This receptor was obtained from an elderly man in good health. Sequencing was done on a sample of blood. The chain combines TRBV7-2 with TRBJ2-3; TRBD1 matches 12 bases. DNA of the CDR3: TGTGCCAGCAGCTTAAAAGGGCGGGGACAGGGGGCCTATACGCAGTATTTT. This encodes CASSLKGRGQGAYTQYF.